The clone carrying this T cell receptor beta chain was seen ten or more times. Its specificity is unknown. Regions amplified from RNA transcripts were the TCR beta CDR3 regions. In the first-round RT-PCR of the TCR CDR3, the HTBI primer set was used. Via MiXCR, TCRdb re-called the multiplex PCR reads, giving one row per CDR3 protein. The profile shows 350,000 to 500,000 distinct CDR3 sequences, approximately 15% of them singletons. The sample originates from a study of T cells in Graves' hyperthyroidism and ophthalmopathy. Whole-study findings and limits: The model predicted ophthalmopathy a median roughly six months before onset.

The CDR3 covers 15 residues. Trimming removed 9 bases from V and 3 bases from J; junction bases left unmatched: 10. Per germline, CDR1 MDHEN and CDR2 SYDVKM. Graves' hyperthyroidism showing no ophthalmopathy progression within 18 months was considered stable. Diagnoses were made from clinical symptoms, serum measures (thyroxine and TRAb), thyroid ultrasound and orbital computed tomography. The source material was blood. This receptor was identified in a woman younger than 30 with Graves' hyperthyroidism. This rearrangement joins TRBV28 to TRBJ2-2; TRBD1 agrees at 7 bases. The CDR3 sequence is CASLTTDRDTGELFF. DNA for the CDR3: TGTGCCAGTTTAACCACCGACAGGGACACCGGGGAGCTGTTTTTT.